The 20 T cell receptor beta chains given below trace back to one sample, sequenced in a study of cytotoxic CD8 clonotypes in ibrutinib-treated CLL. TCRdb keeps only in-frame clones here, not all; method: immunoSEQ multiplex PCR. Altogether fewer than 90,000 clones are present, 68% being singletons, with the ten largest covering approximately 6%. The source material was PBMCs, sampled after 12 months of ibrutinib treatment. These receptors were taken from a human donor with chronic lymphocytic leukemia.

This clone was observed a handful of times. The rearrangement links TRBV10-3 to TRBJ2-2; TRBD1 aligns across 9 bases. This CDR3 is 14 amino acids long. Germline values: CDR1 ENHRY, CDR2 SYGVKD. V shed 6 bases and J 3 bases; nucleotides not matched to a gene: 2. CDR3 residues: CAIRQGADTGELFF. CDR3 nucleotides: TGTGCCATCAGACAGGGGGCGGACACCGGGGAGCTGTTTTTT.

With respect to this clone: One end of the junction varies from germline; a read error may be responsible. CDR3 coding DNA: TGTGCCAGCACCAGCGAGGGACCGTATATTTTT. Translating gives CASTSEGPYIF. The rearrangement links TRBV19 to TRBJ1-4, with D possibly being TRBD1 (5 bases). Looked up from germline, CDR1 is LNHDA and CDR2 is SQIVND (reference sequence). This CDR3 comprises 11 residues.

The chain uses TRBV11-2 and TRBJ2-5; D unclear. CDR3 length equals 14 residues. Germline V lookup: CDR1 SGHAT, CDR2 FQNNGV. V was clipped by 4 bases and J by 0 bases, with 9 bases between them. CDR3: CASSSYRDQETQYF. CDR3 coding DNA: TGTGCCAGCAGCTCGTATAGAGACCAAGAGACCCAGTACTTC.

The sample holds a few counts of this clone. The chain has TRBV27 and TRBJ1-1; D call uncertain. The V end was cut by 2 bases, the J end by 7 bases, with 17 bases between. Looked up from germline, CDR1 is MNHEY and CDR2 is SMNVEV (reference sequence). The CDR3 has 15 amino acids. CDR3: CASSLRLAAYHEAFF. The CDR3 DNA is TGTGCCAGCAGTTTAAGGTTGGCAGCCTACCATGAAGCTTTCTTT.

The chain's CDR3 is CASSLDGGGNQPQHF. For the CDR3, the DNA is TGTGCCAGCAGCTTAGATGGAGGGGGCAATCAGCCCCAGCATTTT. The rearrangement joins TRBV7-9 to TRBJ1-5; tentative D call: TRBD1 (5 bases). The CDR3 length is 15 residues. CDR1 is SEHNR, CDR2 FQNEAQ, per germline (reference sequence). Trimming removed 1 base from V and 2 bases from J, with 9 bases in between. The full variable domain, its missing parts supplied by reference TRBV7-9 and TRBJ1-5, is DTGVSQNPRHKITKRGQNVTFRCDPISEHNRLYWYRQTLGQGPEFLTYFQNEAQLEKSRLLSDRFSAERPKGSFSTLEIQRTEQGDSAMYLCASSLDGGGNQPQHFGDGTRLSIL.

This clone was picked up one time. The chain employs TRBV11-3 and TRBJ2-5; D is perhaps TRBD2 (5 bases). The CDR3 is 13 amino acids. The germline gives CDR1 SGHNT, CDR2 YENEEA. Between the trimmed V and J ends, which lost 1 base and 3 bases, there was a span of 6 bases. The CDR3 coding sequence is TGTGCCAGCAGCTTAGGGGGAGAAGAGACCCAGTACTTC. This sequence encodes CASSLGGEETQYF.

The V gene is TRBV25-1, the J gene TRBJ1-6, with 7 bases that match TRBD1. This CDR3 spans 15 amino acids. Germline CDR1 MGHDK, CDR2 SYGVNS. Trimming at V came to 8 bases and at J to 7 bases, leaving 11 bases not matched to a gene. The CDR3 bases are TGTGCCAGCGCCCGGGACAGCGGTCGAAATTCACCCCTCCACTTT. Translating gives CASARDSGRNSPLHF.

The chain recombines TRBV4-3 with TRBJ1-6; D is unclear. Per germline, CDR1 LGHNA and CDR2 YSLEER. V was pared by 0 bases and J by 10 bases, with 13 bases between. The CDR3 has 15 amino acids. This chain's CDR3 is CASSQDIRVRSPLHF. CDR3 bases: TGCGCCAGCAGCCAAGATATCCGGGTAAGGTCACCCCTCCACTTT.

The CDR3 DNA is TGTGCCAGCAGCGGACAGGGTGCAGATACGCAGTATTTT. This sequence encodes CASSGQGADTQYF. The rearrangement links TRBV6-4 to TRBJ2-3; 8 nucleotides align to TRBD1. The germline V gene has CDR1 MRHNA and CDR2 SNTAGT. The CDR3 has 13 residues. With 6 bases clipped from V and 4 bases from J, the junction kept 3 bases outside the gene matches.

This rearrangement joins TRBV27 to TRBJ2-7; D may be TRBD2 (6 bases). CDR1 is MNHEY, CDR2 SMNVEV, per germline (reference sequence). V lost 4 bases to trimming and J lost 3 bases, with 13 bases between them. The CDR3 contains 14 residues. This CDR3 reads CASSSGLESYEQYF. The CDR3 DNA sequence: TGTGCCAGCAGTTCGGGACTCGAGAGCTACGAGCAGTACTTC.

CDR3 in amino acids: CAFDGQGYEQYF. For the CDR3, the DNA is TGTGCCTTCGACGGACAGGGCTACGAGCAGTACTTC. The chain links TRBV2 to TRBJ2-7; 8 bases match TRBD1. Trimming cost V 11 bases and J 3 bases; bases outside gene matches: 6. The CDR3 sequence is 12 residues long. The germline gives CDR1 SNHLY, CDR2 FYNNEI.

This clone was recorded a few times. The chain uses TRBV7-6 and TRBJ1-2, with D unclear. Deletions cut 1 base from V and 1 base from J, with 7 bases between. This CDR3 contains 14 residues. The germline gives CDR1 SGHVS, CDR2 FNYEAQ. For the CDR3, the DNA is TGTGCCAGCAGCTTAGGTCCAGGTAACTATGGCTACACCTTC. Protein: CASSLGPGNYGYTF.

The chain recombines TRBV5-1 with TRBJ2-5, with 9 bases lining up with TRBD1. V trimming: 3 bases; J trimming: 4 bases; junction bases outside the gene matches: 10. Germline V gene sequence: CDR1 SGHRS, CDR2 YFSETQ. This CDR3 is 16 amino acids long. This CDR3 reads CASSSAPGTGLETQYF. In DNA, the CDR3 is TGCGCCAGCAGCTCGGCCCCCGGGACAGGGCTAGAGACCCAGTACTTC.

This clone was seen a few times. The chain links TRBV19 to TRBJ2-3; tentatively, D is TRBD1 or TRBD2 (5 bases each). Germline CDR1 and CDR2: LNHDA and SQIVND (reference sequence). There are 16 residues in the CDR3. V was pared by 4 bases and J by 6 bases, with 20 bases between. The CDR3 loop reads CASSTRDGISLDTQYF. The CDR3 DNA sequence: TGTGCCAGTAGTACCCGGGACGGAATAAGCCTCGATACGCAGTATTTT.

There are a few counts of this clone. The chain is built from TRBV2 and TRBJ2-3; 7 nucleotides line up with TRBD2. V shed 7 bases, J shed 1 base, and the junction held 5 bases outside the gene matches. In germline, CDR1 is SNHLY, CDR2 FYNNEI. The length of the CDR3 is 14 residues. In DNA form, the CDR3 reads TGTGCCAGCACCCCGGCGGGGGGCACAGATACGCAGTATTTT. Its translation is CASTPAGGTDTQYF.

V and J are TRBV19 and TRBJ1-2, with D unresolved. Trimming removed 9 bases at V and 2 bases at J, with 22 bases between. This CDR3 has 16 amino acids. The germline CDR1 and CDR2 sequences are LNHDA and SQIVND (reference sequence). CDR3 DNA sequence: TGTGCCAGACCCCTTCCAAACAGCAATCCGAACTATGGCTACACCTTC. It encodes CARPLPNSNPNYGYTF.

The chain recombines TRBV27 with TRBJ2-3; tentatively, D is TRBD2 (6 bases). Germline CDR1 MNHEY, CDR2 SMNVEV (reference sequence). This CDR3 has 13 residues. The V gene lost 5 bases and the J gene lost 4 bases, with 10 bases spanning the gap. CDR3 sequence: CASSTTRPDTQYF. In DNA, the CDR3 is TGTGCCAGCAGTACGACTAGACCAGATACGCAGTATTTT.

This clone occurred a few times. At one end the junction does not follow the germline gene, possibly because of a read error. The V call is TRBV10-3, the J call TRBJ1-3; perhaps TRBD1 as D (6 bases). Per the germline V gene, CDR1 is ENHRY and CDR2 is SYGVKD. The CDR3 consists of 13 residues. The CDR3 loop reads CATSTGQGNTIYF. The CDR3 DNA follows: TGTGCCACCAGTACCGGACAGGGAAACACCATATATTTT.

The CDR3 DNA sequence: TGTGCCAGCTCACCTATAGGGACGAAGAACACTGAAGCTTTCTTT. Translation: CASSPIGTKNTEAFF. The V call is TRBV18, the J call TRBJ1-1; maybe TRBD1 (5 bases). The V gene's germline CDR1 is KGHSH and CDR2 LQKENI. CDR3 size: 15 residues. Trimming stripped 3 bases from V and 1 base from J, with 12 bases between.

The chain carries TRBV5-1 and TRBJ1-2; unclear D gene. Germline values: CDR1 SGHRS, CDR2 YFSETQ. V was shortened by 2 bases and J by 1 base, with 3 bases between the two germline ends. The CDR3 runs 12 residues. The CDR3 sequence is CASSFDNYGYTF. The CDR3 nucleotides are TGCGCCAGCAGCTTCGATAACTATGGCTACACCTTC.